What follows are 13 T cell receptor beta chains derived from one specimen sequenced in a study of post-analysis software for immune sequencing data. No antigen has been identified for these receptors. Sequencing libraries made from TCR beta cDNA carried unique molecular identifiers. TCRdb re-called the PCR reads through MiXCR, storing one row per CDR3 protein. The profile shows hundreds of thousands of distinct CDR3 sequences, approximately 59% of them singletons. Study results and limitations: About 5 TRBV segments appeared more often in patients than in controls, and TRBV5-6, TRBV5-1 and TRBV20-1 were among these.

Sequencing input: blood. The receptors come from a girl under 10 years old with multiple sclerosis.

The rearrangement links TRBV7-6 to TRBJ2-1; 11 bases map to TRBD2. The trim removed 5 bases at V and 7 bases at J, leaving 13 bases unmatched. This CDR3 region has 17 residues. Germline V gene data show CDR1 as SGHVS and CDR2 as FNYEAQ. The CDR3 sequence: CASSGPGTSGWGNEQFF. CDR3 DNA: TGTGCCAGCAGCGGACCGGGGACTAGCGGTTGGGGGAATGAGCAGTTCTTC.

CDR3 sequence (DNA): TGTGCCAGCATGCGGTACAGCCCAAGGGGGAATTCACCCCTCCACTTT. This translates into CASMRYSPRGNSPLHF. The V call is TRBV12-3 or TRBV12-4, the J call TRBJ1-6, with D tentatively TRBD1 (6 bases). This CDR3 region has 16 residues. V was pared by 7 bases and J by 7 bases, with 20 bases between.

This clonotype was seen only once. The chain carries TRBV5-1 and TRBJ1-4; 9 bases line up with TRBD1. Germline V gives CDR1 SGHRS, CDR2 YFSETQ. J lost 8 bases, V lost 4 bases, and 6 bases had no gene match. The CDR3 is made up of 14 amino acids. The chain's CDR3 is CASSPGQGREKLFF. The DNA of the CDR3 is TGCGCCAGCAGCCCGGGACAGGGTCGCGAAAAACTGTTTTTT. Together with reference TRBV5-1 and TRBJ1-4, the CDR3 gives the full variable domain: KAGVTQTPRYLIKTRGQQVTLSCSPISGHRSVSWYQQTPGQGLQFLFEYFSETQRNKGNFPGRFSGRQFSNSRSEMNVSTLELGDSALYLCASSPGQGREKLFFGSGTQLSVL.

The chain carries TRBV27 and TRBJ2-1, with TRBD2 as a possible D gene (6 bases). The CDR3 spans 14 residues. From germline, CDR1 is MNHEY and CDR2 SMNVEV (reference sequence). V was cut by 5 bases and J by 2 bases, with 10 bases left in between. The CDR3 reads CASSPIAAYNEQFF. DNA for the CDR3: TGTGCCAGCAGTCCCATAGCGGCCTACAATGAGCAGTTCTTC.

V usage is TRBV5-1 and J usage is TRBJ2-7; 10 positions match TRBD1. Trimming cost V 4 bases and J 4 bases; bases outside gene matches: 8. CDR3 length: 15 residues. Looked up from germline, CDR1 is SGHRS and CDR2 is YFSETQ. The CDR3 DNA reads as TGCGCCAGCAGCAAAGGGACAGGGGTCCGGTACGAGCAGTACTTC. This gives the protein CASSKGTGVRYEQYF.

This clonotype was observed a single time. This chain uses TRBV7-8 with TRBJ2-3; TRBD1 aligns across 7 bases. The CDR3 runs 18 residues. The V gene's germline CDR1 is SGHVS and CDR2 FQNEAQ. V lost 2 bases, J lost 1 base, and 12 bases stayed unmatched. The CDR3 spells CASSLRGQARGGTDTQYF. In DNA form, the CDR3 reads TGTGCCAGCAGCTTAAGGGGGCAGGCTAGAGGAGGCACAGATACGCAGTATTTT. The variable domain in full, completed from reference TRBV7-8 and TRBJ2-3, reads GAGVSQSPRYKVAKRGQDVALRCDPISGHVSLFWYQQALGQGPEFLTYFQNEAQLDKSGLPSDRFFAERPEGSVSTLKIQRTQQEDSAVYLCASSLRGQARGGTDTQYFGPGTRLTVL.

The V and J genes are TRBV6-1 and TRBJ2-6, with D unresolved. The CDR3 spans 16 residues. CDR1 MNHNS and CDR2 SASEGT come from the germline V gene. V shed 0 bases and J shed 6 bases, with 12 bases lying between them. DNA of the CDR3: TGTGCCAGCAGTGAAGCCCCGGCCAGCAAGGCCAACGTCCTGACTTTC. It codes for CASSEAPASKANVLTF.

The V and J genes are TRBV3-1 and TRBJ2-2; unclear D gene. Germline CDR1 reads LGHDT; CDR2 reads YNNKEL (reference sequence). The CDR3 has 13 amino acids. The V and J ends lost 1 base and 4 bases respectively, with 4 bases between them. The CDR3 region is CASSQGITGELFF. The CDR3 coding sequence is TGTGCCAGCAGCCAAGGTATCACCGGGGAGCTGTTTTTT.

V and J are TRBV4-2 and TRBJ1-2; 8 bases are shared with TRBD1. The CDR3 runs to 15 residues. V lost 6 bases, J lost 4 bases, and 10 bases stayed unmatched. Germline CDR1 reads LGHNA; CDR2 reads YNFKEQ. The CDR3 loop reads CASSLETGAIYGYTF. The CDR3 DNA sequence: TGTGCCAGCAGTTTAGAGACAGGGGCGATCTATGGCTACACCTTC.

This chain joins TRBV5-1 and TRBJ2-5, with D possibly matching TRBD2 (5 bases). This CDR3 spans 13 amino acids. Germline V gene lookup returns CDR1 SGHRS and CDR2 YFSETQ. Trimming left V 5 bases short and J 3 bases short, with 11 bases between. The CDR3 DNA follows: TGCGCCAGCAGGGGATTGGAGGAAGAGACCCAGTACTTC. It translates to CASRGLEEETQYF.

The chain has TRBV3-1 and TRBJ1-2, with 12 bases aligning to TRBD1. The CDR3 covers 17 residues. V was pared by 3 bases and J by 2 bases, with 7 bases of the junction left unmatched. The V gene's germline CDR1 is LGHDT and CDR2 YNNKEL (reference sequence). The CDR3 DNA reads TGTGCCAGCAGCCAGCCCGGGACAGGGGGCCGGAACTATGGCTACACCTTC. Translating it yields CASSQPGTGGRNYGYTF.

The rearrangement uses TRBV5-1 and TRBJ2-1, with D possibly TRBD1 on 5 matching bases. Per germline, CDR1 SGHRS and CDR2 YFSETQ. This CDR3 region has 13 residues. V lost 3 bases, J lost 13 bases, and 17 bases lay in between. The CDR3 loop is CASSSLDSYFQFF. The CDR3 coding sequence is TGCGCCAGCAGCTCACTCGACAGCTACTTCCAGTTCTTC.

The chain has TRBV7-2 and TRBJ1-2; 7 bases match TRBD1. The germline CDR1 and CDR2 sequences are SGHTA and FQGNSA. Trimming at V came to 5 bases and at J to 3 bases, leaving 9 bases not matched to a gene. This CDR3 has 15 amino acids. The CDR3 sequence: CASSPQGGAHYGYTF. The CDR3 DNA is TGTGCCAGCAGCCCCCAGGGGGGGGCGCACTATGGCTACACCTTC.